This TCR beta chain derives from a study of T-cell reconstitution after alpha-beta-depleted transplantation in children. This clonotype has ten or more counts. The germline V gene has CDR1 SGHRS and CDR2 YFSETQ. Trimming took 7 bases from V and 4 from J, leaving 18 bases between them. This CDR3 comprises 15 residues. As it was prepared, the TCRbeta library received unique molecular identifiers. TCRdb reprocessed the PCR reads with MiXCR, giving one entry per CDR3 protein. The sample holds nearly 550,000 distinct CDR3 sequences, about 16% seen once. This clonotype was sampled from a human donor who donated a stem cell graft to a child with acute lymphoblastic leukemia. The chain recombines TRBV5-1 with TRBJ2-1; tentative D call: TRBD1 (6 bases). The input for sequencing was PBMCs from the stem cell graft donor, taken from the stem cell graft. CDR3 protein: CASQPGDPRYNEQFF. The CDR3 DNA reads as TGCGCCAGCCAGCCAGGGGACCCTCGTTACAATGAGCAGTTCTTC.